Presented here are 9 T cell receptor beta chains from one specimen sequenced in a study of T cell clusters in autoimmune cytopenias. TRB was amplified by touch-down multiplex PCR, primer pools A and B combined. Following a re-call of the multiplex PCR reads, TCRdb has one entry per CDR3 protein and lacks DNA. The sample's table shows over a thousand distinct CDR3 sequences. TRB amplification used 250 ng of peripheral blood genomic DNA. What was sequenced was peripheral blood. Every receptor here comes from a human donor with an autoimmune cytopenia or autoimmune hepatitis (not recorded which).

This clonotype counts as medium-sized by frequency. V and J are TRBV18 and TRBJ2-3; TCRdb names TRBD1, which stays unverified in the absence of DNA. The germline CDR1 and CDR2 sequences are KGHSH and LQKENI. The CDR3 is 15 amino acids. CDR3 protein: CASSPGRGSSDTQYF.

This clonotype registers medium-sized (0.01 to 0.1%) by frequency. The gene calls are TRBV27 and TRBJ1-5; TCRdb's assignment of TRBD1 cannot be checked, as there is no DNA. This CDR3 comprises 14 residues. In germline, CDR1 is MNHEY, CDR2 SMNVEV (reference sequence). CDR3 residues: CASRSPGGGQPQHF.

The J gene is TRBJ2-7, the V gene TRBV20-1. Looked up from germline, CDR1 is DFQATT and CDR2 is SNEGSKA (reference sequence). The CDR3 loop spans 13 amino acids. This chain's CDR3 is CSAPDRRTYEQYF.

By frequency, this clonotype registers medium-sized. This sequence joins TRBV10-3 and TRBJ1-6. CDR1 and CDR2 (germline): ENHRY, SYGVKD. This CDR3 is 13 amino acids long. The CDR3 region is CAISDREESPLHF.

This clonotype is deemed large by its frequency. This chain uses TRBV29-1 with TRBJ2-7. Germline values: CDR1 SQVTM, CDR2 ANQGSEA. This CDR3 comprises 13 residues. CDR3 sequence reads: CSAYTGASYEQYF.

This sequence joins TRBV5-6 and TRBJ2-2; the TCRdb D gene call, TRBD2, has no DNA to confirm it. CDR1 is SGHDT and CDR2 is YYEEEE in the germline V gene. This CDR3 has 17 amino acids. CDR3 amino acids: CASSWGLAGTNNGELFF.

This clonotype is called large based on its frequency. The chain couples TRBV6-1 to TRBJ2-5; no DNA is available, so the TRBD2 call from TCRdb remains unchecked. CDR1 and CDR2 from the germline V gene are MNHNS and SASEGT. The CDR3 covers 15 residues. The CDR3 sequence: CASSVRLAEQETQYF.

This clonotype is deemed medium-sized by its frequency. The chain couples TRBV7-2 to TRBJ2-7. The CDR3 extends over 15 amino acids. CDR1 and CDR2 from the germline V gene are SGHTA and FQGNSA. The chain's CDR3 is CASSLSPVGTYEQYF.

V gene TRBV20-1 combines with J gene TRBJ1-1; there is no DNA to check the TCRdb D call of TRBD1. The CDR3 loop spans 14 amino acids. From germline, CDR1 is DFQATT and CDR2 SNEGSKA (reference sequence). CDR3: CSARDPQGDTEAFF.